This TCR beta chain was documented in a study of CD8 T cells in ankylosing spondylitis. Whole-study findings and limits: The disease-linked clones had a CD8+ phenotype and low blood frequencies. Both synovial fluid and blood in reactive arthritis had previously been reported to carry some motif variants. Roughly eight highly homologous variants made up a TCR beta motif that seemed to typify ankylosing spondylitis blood. Reports say disease-linked clones showed up significantly more in matched ankylosing spondylitis synovial fluid.

In making TCR beta libraries, quantitative 5'-RACE with molecular barcodes was used. One entry per CDR3 protein results from TCRdb running MiXCR on the 5' RACE reads. The data show roughly 350,000 distinct CDR3 sequences, roughly 8% seen once. About this clonotype: Its antigen is not known.

Germline CDR1 reads SGHAT; CDR2 reads FQNNGV. V lost 0 bases and J 7 bases, leaving 10 bases between the germline ends. The CDR3 is 13 residues long. J is TRBJ2-7 and V is TRBV11-2, with a possible D match to TRBD2 (5 bases). Source material: blood, either unsorted or a sorted T cell fraction (not recorded which). The receptor was derived from a male donor with ankylosing spondylitis. Written as DNA, the CDR3 is TGTGCCAGCAGCTTAGAGGTCACGGGGGAGCAGTACTTC. It translates to CASSLEVTGEQYF.